Listed below are T cell receptor beta chains from one sample, sequenced in a study of cytomegalovirus exposure and HLA in healthy donors. Using immunoSEQ multiplex PCR, the repertoire was profiled, and TCRdb retains in-frame clones only, with some absent. Counted here are about 180,000 clones, around 83% occurring once; the ten biggest clones make up around 1.2%. Source material: PBMCs. The receptors stem from a girl aged 2 to 10 in good health and CMV-seropositive. The conserved cysteine and the conserved F or W are not part of the CDR3 here.

V	J	CDR3
TRBV25-1	TRBJ1-1	ASSEIRDSTEAF
TRBV30	TRBJ1-1	AWSRGRGSTEAF
TRBV2	TRBJ1-1	ASSTDRGTEAF
TRBV7-9	TRBJ1-3	ASSLGSSGNTIY
TRBV6-1	TRBJ1-6	ASSERVLASPLH
TRBV2	TRBJ2-7	ASSRLAGDLYEQY
TRBV7-6	TRBJ2-1	ASSLRVLAGGTSYNEQF
TRBV10-3	TRBJ1-6	AISVGQANSPLH
TRBV5-1	TRBJ1-2	ASAETNTNYGYT
TRBV5-4	TRBJ2-1	ASSLGAYDRGNEQF
TRBV6-1	TRBJ2-7	ASSRSGRSYEQY
TRBV29-1	TRBJ1-2	SAYWAGGGYT
TRBV6-5	-	ASSYFGRVHEQY
TRBV7-3	TRBJ2-1	ASSSSGSYNEQF
TRBV21-1	TRBJ2-7	ASSKARRLAESYEQY
TRBV2	TRBJ1-1	ASSHITGNTEAF
TRBV12-5	TRBJ1-3	ASRNGGLSGNTIY
TRBV6-5	TRBJ2-1	ASSYSGQNEQF
TRBV27	TRBJ2-7	ASSPGQGYEQY
TRBV9	TRBJ2-3	ASSVTGVSTDTQY
TRBV30	TRBJ1-1	AWSPRNTEAF
TRBV2	TRBJ1-3	ASRRGTGSSGNTIY
TRBV7-3	TRBJ2-3	ASSPAPSGLSRDTQY
TRBV30	TRBJ2-1	AWSPNQYNEQF
TRBV5-1	TRBJ2-1	ASSSSEIGVLGYNEQF
TRBV11-2	TRBJ2-2	ASSLQTVTGELF
TRBV9	TRBJ1-6	ASSVEDRGTSPLH